A single sample is the source of the 25 T cell receptor beta chains below, sequenced in a study of shared clonotypes between healthy human individuals. The protocol was immunoSEQ multiplex PCR, while the TCRdb copy is restricted to in-frame clones and leaves out a portion. The sample lists 1 million to 1.2 million clones; 60% to 80% were seen once. Sequencing was performed on memory CD4+ T cells from PBMCs. Described subset: CD45RA-negative fraction. These receptors were obtained from a young man in good health. Some clones in this sample may be carry-over from other donors' samples.

The chain couples TRBV30 to TRBJ2-7, with 9 bases lining up with TRBD2. The CDR3 runs 16 residues. After removal of 1 base from V and 0 bases from J, the junction contained 7 bases not matched to a gene. Germline assignment: CDR1 GTSNPN and CDR2 SVGIG (reference sequence). CDR3 sequence reads: CAWSEGLAGISYEQYF. The CDR3 DNA reads as TGTGCCTGGAGTGAGGGGCTAGCGGGAATCTCCTACGAGCAGTACTTC.

The chain combines TRBV12-5 with TRBJ2-7; maybe TRBD2 (5 bases). The length of the CDR3 is 12 residues. V was trimmed by 5 bases and J by 4 bases, leaving 9 bases between them. Germline CDR1 reads LGHNT; CDR2 reads FRNRAP. CDR3 bases: TGTGCTAGTGGTGTAGACTATTACGAGCAGTACTTC. It is translated as CASGVDYYEQYF.

The CDR3 is CATKRGTGSNEQFF. The CDR3 DNA reads TGTGCCACTAAAAGGGGGACAGGTTCCAATGAGCAGTTCTTC. The V call is TRBV27, the J call TRBJ2-1; TRBD1 matches 8 bases. Germline V CDR1 and CDR2: MNHEY, SMNVEV (reference sequence). The CDR3 runs to 14 residues. The trim removed 10 bases at V and 6 bases at J, leaving 11 bases unmatched.

A remark on this clone: This same CDR3 is encoded by further DNA sequences in the sample. The rearrangement joins TRBV5-1 to TRBJ1-2; 9 nucleotides match TRBD1. Trimming removed 0 bases from V and 4 bases from J; junction bases left unmatched: 4. Germline CDR1 reads SGHRS; CDR2 reads YFSETQ. This CDR3 comprises 15 residues. As DNA, the CDR3 is TGCGCCAGCAGCTTGGGGACAGGGGTCGGCTATGGCTACACCTTC. Protein sequence: CASSLGTGVGYGYTF.

This rearrangement joins TRBV4-1 to TRBJ1-2; D unresolved. CDR1 and CDR2 from the germline V gene are MGHRA and YSYEKL. Trimming cost V 1 base and J 8 bases, with 14 bases left between them. There are 14 residues in the CDR3. CDR3 nucleotides: TGCGCCAGCAGCCAAGGGGCCTCCACCCCGGGCTACACCTTC. Translated: CASSQGASTPGYTF.

About this clone itself: Other DNA sequences in the same sample also yield this CDR3. J is TRBJ2-5 and V is TRBV7-3; TRBD2 might be the D (6 bases). Trimming left V 5 bases short and J 2 bases short, with 9 bases between. This CDR3 spans 13 amino acids. Germline V CDR1 and CDR2: SGHTA, FQGTGA. CDR3 coding DNA: TGTGCCAGCAGCCCCGGGGGACAAGAGACCCAGTACTTC. It encodes CASSPGGQETQYF.

CDR3: CAISESWDRGNQPQHF. CDR3 in DNA: TGTGCCATCAGTGAGTCATGGGACAGGGGCAATCAGCCCCAGCATTTT. The chain is built from TRBV10-3 and TRBJ1-5, with 9 bases that match TRBD1. Germline CDR1 ENHRY, CDR2 SYGVKD. Trimming removed 0 bases from V and 2 bases from J; junction bases left unmatched: 2. This CDR3 spans 16 amino acids.

V is TRBV7-9 and J is TRBJ1-1, with D possibly being TRBD1 (6 bases). The CDR3 runs 15 residues. Germline V gene sequence: CDR1 SEHNR, CDR2 FQNEAQ (reference sequence). V was cut by 1 base and J by 1 base, with 10 bases left in between. CDR3 amino acids: CASSLVGRGNTEAFF. Written as DNA, the CDR3 is TGTGCCAGCAGCTTAGTTGGCAGGGGGAACACTGAAGCTTTCTTT.

This sequence joins TRBV2 and TRBJ2-5, with D perhaps matching TRBD2 (5 bases). Germline V gene lookup returns CDR1 SNHLY and CDR2 FYNNEI. V dropped 6 bases and J dropped 7 bases, with 18 bases sitting between them. The CDR3 sequence is 14 residues long. The CDR3 is CASRQTGLRGTQYF. The CDR3 bases are TGTGCCAGCAGGCAAACGGGCCTCCGGGGGACCCAGTACTTC.

V and J are TRBV28 and TRBJ1-2; 9 nucleotides line up with TRBD1. V was pared by 5 bases and J by 4 bases, with 14 bases of the junction left unmatched. There are 17 residues in the CDR3. The V gene's germline CDR1 is MDHEN and CDR2 SYDVKM. Here the CDR3 DNA reads TGTGCCAGCAGTCATCCGCCGGGACAGGGAGTGGGCTATGGCTACACCTTC. This codes for CASSHPPGQGVGYGYTF.

The chain links TRBV2 to TRBJ2-7, with D possibly being TRBD1 or TRBD2 (5 bases each). The ends were cut back, 3 bases at V and 2 bases at J, with 11 bases in the middle. Per the germline V gene, CDR1 is SNHLY and CDR2 is FYNNEI. The CDR3 loop spans 14 amino acids. The CDR3 sequence: CASSEGREPYEQYF. Here the CDR3 DNA reads TGTGCCAGCAGTGAGGGCAGGGAGCCCTACGAGCAGTACTTC.

The chain is built from TRBV6-5 and TRBJ1-4; TRBD1 agrees at 7 bases. V was pared by 6 bases and J by 3 bases, with 4 bases of the junction left unmatched. Germline assignment: CDR1 MNHEY and CDR2 SVGAGI. This CDR3 comprises 14 residues. The CDR3 DNA follows: TGTGCCAGCAGGACAGGGTCGCCTAATGAAAAACTGTTTTTT. It specifies CASRTGSPNEKLFF.

Only one count was recorded for this clone. This chain joins TRBV27 and TRBJ2-7; 7 nucleotides line up with TRBD2. CDR1 is MNHEY and CDR2 is SMNVEV in the germline V gene (reference sequence). This CDR3 has 16 amino acids. V dropped 5 bases and J dropped 6; count of bases not matched to a gene: 16. Here the CDR3 reads CASSATLGLMITEQYF. In nucleotides, the CDR3 is TGTGCCAGCAGTGCGACGTTGGGACTAATGATTACCGAGCAGTACTTC.

The rearrangement links TRBV7-2 to TRBJ1-2; 8 nucleotides agree with TRBD1. The CDR3 contains 17 residues. Germline CDR1 and CDR2: SGHTA and FQGNSA. J was trimmed by 4 bases and V by 3 bases; bases with no gene match: 13. This chain's CDR3 is CASSLDLAGGASYGYTF. The CDR3 coding sequence is TGTGCCAGCAGCTTGGATTTAGCAGGGGGCGCGTCCTATGGCTACACCTTC. Filled out from reference TRBV7-2 and TRBJ1-2, the complete variable domain reads GAGVSQSPSNKVTEKGKDVELRCDPISGHTALYWYRQSLGQGLEFLIYFQGNSAPDKSGLPSDRFSAERTGGSVSTLTIQRTQQEDSAVYLCASSLDLAGGASYGYTFGSGTRLTVV.

The chain combines TRBV4-1 with TRBJ2-1; the D is unclear. Per the germline V gene, CDR1 is MGHRA and CDR2 is YSYEKL. This CDR3 has 16 residues. V was pared by 0 bases and J by 6 bases, with 15 bases between. The CDR3 loop is CASSQDKDRAGNEQFF. CDR3 DNA: TGCGCCAGCAGCCAAGATAAGGATAGGGCAGGCAATGAGCAGTTCTTC.

The J gene is TRBJ2-2, the V gene TRBV30; D unresolved. The CDR3 consists of 12 residues. The V end lost 2 bases, the J end lost 6 bases, and 7 bases lay between the germline ends. Germline lookup yields CDR1 GTSNPN and CDR2 SVGIG (reference sequence). CDR3 protein: CAWSNGAGELFF. CDR3 nucleotides: TGTGCCTGGAGTAACGGTGCCGGGGAGCTGTTTTTT.

V and J are TRBV6-5 and TRBJ2-7, with D perhaps TRBD1 or TRBD2 (5 bases each). Germline assignment: CDR1 MNHEY and CDR2 SVGAGI. CDR3 length equals 15 residues. Trimming took 4 bases from V and 7 from J, leaving 20 bases between them. The CDR3 here is CASSSDGTNIREQYF. DNA for the CDR3: TGTGCCAGCAGTTCCGACGGGACCAATATACGTGAGCAGTACTTC.

The chain is built from TRBV18 and TRBJ2-6; possibly TRBD1 for D (6 bases). The V gene lost 5 bases and the J gene lost 0 bases, with 14 bases spanning the gap. Germline V gene sequence: CDR1 KGHSH, CDR2 LQKENI. There are 17 residues in the CDR3. The CDR3 bases are TGTGCCAGCTCAGGGGTTGGACAGAACTCTGGGGCCAACGTCCTGACTTTC. It is translated as CASSGVGQNSGANVLTF.

Regarding this clone: This could be a read error, since a much larger clone is one nucleotide away. The chain employs TRBV5-6 and TRBJ1-1; D ambiguous. This CDR3 region has 14 residues. Trimming removed 7 bases from V and 3 bases from J, with 16 bases in between. CDR1 SGHDT and CDR2 YYEEEE come from the germline V gene. The CDR3 region is CASGFIGRYTEAFF. CDR3 DNA: TGTGCCAGCGGTTTCATTGGCCGCTACACTGAAGCTTTCTTT. Complete variable domain (other parts from reference TRBV5-6 and TRBJ1-1): DAGVTQSPTHLIKTRGQQVTLRCSPKSGHDTVSWYQQALGQGPQFIFQYYEEEERQRGNFPDRFSGHQFPNYSSELNVNALLLGDSALYLCASGFIGRYTEAFFGQGTRLTVV.

This clone was seen once. This chain connects TRBV6-1 to TRBJ1-1; D gene ambiguous. The V end was cut by 3 bases, the J end by 7 bases, with 9 bases between. The CDR3 runs to 12 residues. Per the germline V gene, CDR1 is MNHNS and CDR2 is SASEGT. CDR3 protein: CASSDRILEAFF. In DNA, the CDR3 is TGTGCCAGCAGTGATCGGATCCTTGAAGCTTTCTTT.

As concerns this clone: A much larger clone differs by one base, so this may be a read error. The chain is built from TRBV7-2 and TRBJ2-4, with D possibly being TRBD1 or TRBD2 (6 bases each). The CDR3 covers 14 residues. The germline CDR1 and CDR2 sequences are SGHTA and FQGNSA. This chain's CDR3 is CASSGTGAKSIQYF. Written as DNA, the CDR3 is TGTGCCAGCAGCGGGACGGGGGCCAAAAGCATTCAGTACTTC.

This clone was observed a single time. The V gene is TRBV19, the J gene TRBJ1-1, with 10 bases aligning to TRBD1. Germline-derived CDR1 and CDR2 are LNHDA and SQIVND (reference sequence). The CDR3 sequence is 16 residues long. Trimming cost V 0 bases and J 6 bases; bases outside gene matches: 7. This chain's CDR3 is CASSIDSGTGAAEAFF. The CDR3 nucleotides are TGTGCCAGTAGTATAGATTCCGGGACAGGGGCTGCTGAAGCTTTCTTT.

The sample holds many counts of this clone. The chain recombines TRBV2 with TRBJ1-1; 8 nucleotides match TRBD1. Losses at the gene ends were 8 bases for V and 1 base for J; bases not matched to a gene: 3. CDR3 size: 13 residues. The germline gives CDR1 SNHLY, CDR2 FYNNEI. DNA of the CDR3: TGTGCCAGCGGAACAGGGGGGAACACTGAAGCTTTCTTT. It specifies CASGTGGNTEAFF.

The rearrangement links TRBV27 to TRBJ2-3; TRBD1 agrees at 9 bases. J was trimmed by 4 bases and V by 5 bases; bases with no gene match: 10. Germline values: CDR1 MNHEY, CDR2 SMNVEV (reference sequence). The CDR3 runs 16 residues. In DNA, the CDR3 is TGTGCCAGCAGTCCCCCGGGACAGGGATCTGCAGATACGCAGTATTTT. This encodes CASSPPGQGSADTQYF.

In the case of this clone: At one boundary the junction diverges from the germline segment, which might be a read error. The V gene is TRBV7-8, the J gene TRBJ1-2; 9 positions agree with TRBD1. Germline lookup yields CDR1 SGHVS and CDR2 FQNEAQ. This CDR3 is 12 amino acids long. CDR3 loop: CASSLADRGMAF. CDR3 nucleotides: TGTGCCAGCAGCTTAGCCGACAGGGGGATGGCCTTC.